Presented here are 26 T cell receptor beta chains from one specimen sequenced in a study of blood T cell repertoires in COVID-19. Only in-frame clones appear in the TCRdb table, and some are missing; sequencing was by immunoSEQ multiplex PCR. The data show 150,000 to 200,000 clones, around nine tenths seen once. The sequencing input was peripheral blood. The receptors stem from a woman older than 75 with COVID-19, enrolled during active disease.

The CDR3 region is CASSHLMGGYSNQPQHF. The CDR3 nucleotides are TGTGCCAGCAGTCATCTTATGGGGGGTTATAGCAATCAGCCCCAGCATTTT. This chain uses TRBV6-2 or TRBV6-3 with TRBJ1-5; tentatively, D is TRBD1 (5 bases). The CDR3 runs 17 residues. Germline CDR1 is MNHEY and CDR2 is SVGEGT. Trimming removed 5 bases at V and 0 bases at J, with 17 bases between.

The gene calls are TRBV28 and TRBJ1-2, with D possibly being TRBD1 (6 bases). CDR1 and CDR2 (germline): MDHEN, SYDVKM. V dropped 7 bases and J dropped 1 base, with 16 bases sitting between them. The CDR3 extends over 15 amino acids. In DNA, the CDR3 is TGTGCCAGCACCCTGGGGGCAGGGCTTAACTATGGCTACACCTTC. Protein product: CASTLGAGLNYGYTF.

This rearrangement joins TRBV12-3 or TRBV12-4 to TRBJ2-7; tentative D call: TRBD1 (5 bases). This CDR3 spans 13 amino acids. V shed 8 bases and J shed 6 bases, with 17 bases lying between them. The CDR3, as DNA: TGTGCCAGCGGACCGAGTCAGGGTGGCGAGCAGTACTTC. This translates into CASGPSQGGEQYF.

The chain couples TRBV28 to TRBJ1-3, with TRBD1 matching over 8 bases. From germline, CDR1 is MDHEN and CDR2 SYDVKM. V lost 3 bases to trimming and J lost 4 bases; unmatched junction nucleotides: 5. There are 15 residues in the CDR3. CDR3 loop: CASSLTGTGGNTIYF. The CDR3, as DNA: TGTGCCAGCAGTTTGACAGGGACAGGAGGAAACACCATATATTTT.

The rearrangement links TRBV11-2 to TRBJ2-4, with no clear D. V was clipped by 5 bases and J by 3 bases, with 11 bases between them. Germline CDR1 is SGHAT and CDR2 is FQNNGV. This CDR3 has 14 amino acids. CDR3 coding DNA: TGTGCCAGCAGCCCTATTAGAGGCAAAAACATTCAGTACTTC. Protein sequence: CASSPIRGKNIQYF.

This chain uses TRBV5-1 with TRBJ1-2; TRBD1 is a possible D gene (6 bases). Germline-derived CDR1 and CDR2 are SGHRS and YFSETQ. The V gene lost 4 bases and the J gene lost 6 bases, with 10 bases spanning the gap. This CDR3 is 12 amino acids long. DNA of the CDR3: TGCGCCAGCAGCGAGCAGGGGAATGGCTACACCTTC. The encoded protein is CASSEQGNGYTF.

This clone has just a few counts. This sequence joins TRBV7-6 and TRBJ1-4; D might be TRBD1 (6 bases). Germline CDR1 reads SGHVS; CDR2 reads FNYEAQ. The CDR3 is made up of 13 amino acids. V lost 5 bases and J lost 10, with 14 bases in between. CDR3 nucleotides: TGTGCCAGCAGCAACTACAGGGAGGGAAAACTGTTTTTT. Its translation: CASSNYREGKLFF.

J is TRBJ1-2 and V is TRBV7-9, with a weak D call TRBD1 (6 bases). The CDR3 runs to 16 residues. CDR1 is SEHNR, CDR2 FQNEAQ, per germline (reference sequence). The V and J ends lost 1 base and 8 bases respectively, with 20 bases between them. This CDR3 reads CASSLVGTTDSGGYTF. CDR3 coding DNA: TGTGCCAGCAGCTTAGTGGGGACAACTGATTCGGGAGGCTACACCTTC. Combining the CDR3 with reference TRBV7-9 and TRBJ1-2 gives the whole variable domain DTGVSQNPRHKITKRGQNVTFRCDPISEHNRLYWYRQTLGQGPEFLTYFQNEAQLEKSRLLSDRFSAERPKGSFSTLEIQRTEQGDSAMYLCASSLVGTTDSGGYTFGSGTRLTVV.

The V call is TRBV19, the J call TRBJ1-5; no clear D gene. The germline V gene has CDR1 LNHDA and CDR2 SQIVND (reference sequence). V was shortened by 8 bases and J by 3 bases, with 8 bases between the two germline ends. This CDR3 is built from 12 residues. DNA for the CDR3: TGTGCCAGTGGGCCCGCCAATCAGCCCCAGCATTTT. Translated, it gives CASGPANQPQHF.

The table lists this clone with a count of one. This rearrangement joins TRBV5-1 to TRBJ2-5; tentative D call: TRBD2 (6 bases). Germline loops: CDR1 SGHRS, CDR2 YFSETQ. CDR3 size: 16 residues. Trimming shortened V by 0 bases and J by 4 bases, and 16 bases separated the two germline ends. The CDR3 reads CASSLAPGSAGETQYF. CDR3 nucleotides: TGCGCCAGCAGCTTGGCCCCGGGATCAGCGGGAGAGACCCAGTACTTC.

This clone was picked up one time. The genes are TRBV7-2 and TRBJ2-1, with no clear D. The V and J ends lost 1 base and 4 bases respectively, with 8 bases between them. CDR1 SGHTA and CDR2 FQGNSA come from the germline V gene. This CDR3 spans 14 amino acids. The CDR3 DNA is TGTGCCAGCAGCTTAGATCAGGCTTACAATGAGCAGTTCTTC. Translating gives CASSLDQAYNEQFF.

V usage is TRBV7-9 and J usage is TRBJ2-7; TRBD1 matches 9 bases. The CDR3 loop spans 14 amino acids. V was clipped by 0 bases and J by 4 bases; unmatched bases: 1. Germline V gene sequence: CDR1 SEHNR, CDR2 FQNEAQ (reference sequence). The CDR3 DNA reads TGTGCCAGCAGCTTAGCGGGACAGGGTTACGAGCAGTACTTC. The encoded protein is CASSLAGQGYEQYF.

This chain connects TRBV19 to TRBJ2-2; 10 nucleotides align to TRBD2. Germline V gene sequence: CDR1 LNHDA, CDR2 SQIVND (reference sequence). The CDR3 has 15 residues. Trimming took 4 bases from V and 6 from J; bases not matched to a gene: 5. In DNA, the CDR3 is TGTGCCAGTAGTACAGCGGGAGGGCCCGCCGGGGAGCTGTTTTTT. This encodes CASSTAGGPAGELFF.

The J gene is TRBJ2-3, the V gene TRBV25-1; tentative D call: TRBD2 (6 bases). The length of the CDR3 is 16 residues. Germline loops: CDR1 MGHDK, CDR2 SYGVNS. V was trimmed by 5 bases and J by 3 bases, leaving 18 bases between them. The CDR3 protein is CASSSPGVGMTDTQYF. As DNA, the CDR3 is TGTGCCAGCAGTTCTCCGGGAGTAGGGATGACAGATACGCAGTATTTT.

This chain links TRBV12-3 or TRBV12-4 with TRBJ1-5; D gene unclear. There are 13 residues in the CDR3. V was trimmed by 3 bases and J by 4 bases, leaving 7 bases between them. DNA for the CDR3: TGTGCCAGCAGTTTTTCCCAAAATCAGCCCCAGCATTTT. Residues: CASSFSQNQPQHF.

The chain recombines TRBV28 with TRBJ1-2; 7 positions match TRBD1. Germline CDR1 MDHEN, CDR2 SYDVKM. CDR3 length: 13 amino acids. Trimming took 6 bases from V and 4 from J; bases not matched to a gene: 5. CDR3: CASSTTGTYGYTF. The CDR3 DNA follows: TGTGCCAGCAGCACGACAGGGACCTATGGCTACACCTTC.

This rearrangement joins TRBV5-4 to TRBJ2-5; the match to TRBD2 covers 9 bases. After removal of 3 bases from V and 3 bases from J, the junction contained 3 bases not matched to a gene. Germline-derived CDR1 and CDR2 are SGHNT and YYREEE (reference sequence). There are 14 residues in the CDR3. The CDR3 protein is CASSSRLAEETQYF. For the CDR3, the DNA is TGTGCCAGCAGCTCACGACTAGCGGAAGAGACCCAGTACTTC.

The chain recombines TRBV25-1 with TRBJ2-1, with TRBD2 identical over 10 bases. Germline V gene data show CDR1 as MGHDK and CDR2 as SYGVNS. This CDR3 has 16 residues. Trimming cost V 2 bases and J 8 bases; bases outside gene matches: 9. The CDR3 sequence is CASSEERSSGSHEQFF. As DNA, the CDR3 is TGTGCCAGCAGTGAAGAAAGGTCTAGCGGGAGCCATGAGCAGTTCTTC.

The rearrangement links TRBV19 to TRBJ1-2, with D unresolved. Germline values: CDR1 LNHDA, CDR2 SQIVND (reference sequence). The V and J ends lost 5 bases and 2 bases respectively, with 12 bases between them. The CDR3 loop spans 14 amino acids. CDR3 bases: TGTGCCAGTAGTTTTAGCGGAGGGAACTATGGCTACACCTTC. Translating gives CASSFSGGNYGYTF.

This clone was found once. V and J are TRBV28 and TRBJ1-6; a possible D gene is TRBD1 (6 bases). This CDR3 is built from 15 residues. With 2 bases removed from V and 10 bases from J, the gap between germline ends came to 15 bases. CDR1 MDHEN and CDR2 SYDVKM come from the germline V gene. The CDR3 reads CASSLGRGRGSPLHF. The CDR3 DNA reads TGTGCCAGCAGTTTAGGGAGGGGGAGAGGATCACCCCTCCACTTT. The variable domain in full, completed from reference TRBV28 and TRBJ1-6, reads DVKVTQSSRYLVKRTGEKVFLECVQDMDHENMFWYRQDPGLGLRLIYFSYDVKMKEKGDIPEGYSVSREKKERFSLILESASTNQTSMYLCASSLGRGRGSPLHFGNGTRLTVT.

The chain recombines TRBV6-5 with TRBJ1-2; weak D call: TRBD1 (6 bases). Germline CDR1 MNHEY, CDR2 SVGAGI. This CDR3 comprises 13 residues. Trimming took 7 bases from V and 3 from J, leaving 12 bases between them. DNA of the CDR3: TGTGCCAGCACGGCAGGGGCGGACTATGGCTACACCTTC. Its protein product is CASTAGADYGYTF.

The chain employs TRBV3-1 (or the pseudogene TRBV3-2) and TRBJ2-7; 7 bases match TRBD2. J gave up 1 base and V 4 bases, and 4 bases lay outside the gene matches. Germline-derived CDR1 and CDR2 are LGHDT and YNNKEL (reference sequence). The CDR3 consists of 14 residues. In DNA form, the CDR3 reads TGTGCCAGCAGCCTTCTGGGGGGGTCCTACGAGCAGTACTTC. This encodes CASSLLGGSYEQYF.

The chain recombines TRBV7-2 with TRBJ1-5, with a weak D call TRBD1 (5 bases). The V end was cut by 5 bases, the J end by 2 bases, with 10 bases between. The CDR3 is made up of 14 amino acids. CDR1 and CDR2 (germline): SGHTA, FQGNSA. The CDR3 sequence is CASSGAGGNQPQHF. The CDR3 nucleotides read TGTGCCAGCAGCGGCGCGGGGGGCAATCAGCCCCAGCATTTT.

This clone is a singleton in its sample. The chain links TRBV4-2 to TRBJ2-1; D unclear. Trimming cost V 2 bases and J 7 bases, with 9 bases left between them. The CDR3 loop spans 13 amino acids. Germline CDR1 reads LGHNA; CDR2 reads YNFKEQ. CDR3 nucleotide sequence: TGTGCCAGCAGCCAACTCGCGCAAAATGAGCAGTTCTTC. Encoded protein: CASSQLAQNEQFF.

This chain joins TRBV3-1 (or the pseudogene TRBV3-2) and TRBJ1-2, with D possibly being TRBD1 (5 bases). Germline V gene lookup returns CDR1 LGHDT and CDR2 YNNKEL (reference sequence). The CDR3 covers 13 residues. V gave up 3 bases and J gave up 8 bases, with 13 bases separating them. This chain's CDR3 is CASSQNQGSGYTF. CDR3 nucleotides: TGTGCCAGCAGCCAGAATCAGGGTTCAGGCTACACCTTC.

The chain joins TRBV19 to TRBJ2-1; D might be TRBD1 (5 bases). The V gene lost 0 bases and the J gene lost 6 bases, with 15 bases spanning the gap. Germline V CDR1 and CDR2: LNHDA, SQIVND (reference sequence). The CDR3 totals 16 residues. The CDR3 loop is CASSIEASSGSNEQFF. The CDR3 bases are TGTGCCAGTAGTATAGAGGCTAGTTCAGGGTCCAATGAGCAGTTCTTC.